This TCR beta chain was observed in a study of blood T cell repertoires in COVID-19 (dated by TCRdb to about 2020). About the investigation overall: The collaborator samples originated in the United States, Italy and Spain and spanned the acute and convalescent phases of COVID-19. The prospective study material was composed of cDNA or gDNA derived from T cells, B-cell-depleted T cells, or PBMCs. The dataset comprised deeply sampled blood TCRbeta repertoires from subjects exposed to, actively infected with, or recovered from COVID-19. The repertoires were made available in a free public database intended to serve as a resource for research on the immune response to SARS-CoV-2. Samples came from the ongoing ImmuneRACE study (first 160 participants) plus 1,254 subjects from 6 global collaborators. Nearly every sample came with metadata listing a de-identified subject ID, COVID-19 status, age in years and sex. Where available, HLA class I and class II types were taken from metadata supplied by the sample provider and were not determined by assay-based typing. General study outcomes and caveats: How much clinical and demographic metadata was included differed by source and by participant, and the metadata was provided uncurated.

Whole blood was collected in K2EDTA tubes by collaborating institutions according to the institutions' own protocols. Collaborator samples were shipped for TCRbeta analysis as frozen whole blood, isolated PBMCs, or DNA extracted from either sample type. TCRbeta CDR3 regions were amplified from genomic DNA by means of the immunoSEQ Assay, a bias-controlled multiplex PCR. The paper's data handling went like this. The number of nucleated cells in each sample was estimated by amplification of reference gene primers within the assay. To quantify the absolute abundance of each unique TCRbeta CDR3 rearrangement, sequence reads were collapsed and filtered. Productive Simpson clonality was computed per sample as the square root of Simpson's diversity index over productive rearrangements. TCRdb took over this immuneACCESS table, retaining in-frame rearrangements with V and J assigned. Such tables are incomplete; in checked studies, under half of the missing clones stem from an unresolved V gene, and the remainder is unexplained. V, J and clone size reflect that table, while D and trimming were determined from the DNA. Counted in this sample were about 120,000 clones; around 86% of them appeared once. More than 20% of the sample is held by the ten biggest clonotypes.

This clone was detected only once. Which antigen it targets is not known. Qualities for individual bases were not recorded, and no much larger clone is one base off. The sequence derives from a woman older than 75 with acute or convalescent COVID-19. Sequencing was done on a sample of peripheral blood.

The nucleotides read TGTGCCAGCAGTAACCAAGGGGGCGCCGGAGCTGGCTACACCTTC. Translated, this is CASSNQGGAGAGYTF. Recombination joined TRBV9 with TRBJ1-2, with 7 junctional bases fitting TRBD1. Germline trimming: 5 bases from V, 7 bases from J; junction bases outside gene matches: 14. The CDR3, from cysteine to phenylalanine, totals 15 residues. Kept here is only the CDR3 DNA, which spans 45 bases and is read in frame from base 1. From a lookup of the germline V gene, CDR1 and CDR2 are SGDLS and YYNGEE. The CDR3 plus the reference TRBV9 and TRBJ1-2 genes for the other parts give the full variable domain: DSGVTQTPKHLITATGQRVTLRCSPRSGDLSVYWYQQSLDQGLQFLIQYYNGEERAKGNILERFSAQQFPDLHSELNLSSLELGDSALYFCASSNQGGAGAGYTFGSGTRLTVV.